Given below is one T cell receptor (beta chain) in context. Its antigen is as yet unknown. The CDR3 contains 16 residues. V lost 1 base, J lost 6 bases, and 7 bases stayed unmatched. Germline V gene lookup returns CDR1 MGHRA and CDR2 YSYEKL. The source of the sample is a study of T cell responses to AZD1222 COVID-19 vaccine. Study-wide results and limits: The number of AZD1222 recipients seropositive at baseline was only five to seven. A reported finding is that nearly half of spike-specific TCRs target unmutated variant regions. Receipt of two AZD1222 doses was followed by a rise in Spike-specific TCR breadth and depth.

The assay was immunoSEQ multiplex PCR, and TCRdb's table has in-frame clones only and misses some. The sample yields roughly 150,000 clones, roughly 90% seen once. The V gene is TRBV4-1, the J gene TRBJ2-2, with 8 bases aligning to TRBD2. The receptor comes from an adult in good health. The source material was peripheral blood, sampled on day 0 of AZD1222 vaccination. The CDR3 protein is CASSQALREVAGELFF. CDR3 nucleotides: TGCGCCAGCAGCCAAGCTTTGCGGGAGGTCGCCGGGGAGCTGTTTTTT.